This T cell receptor beta chain came from a study of STAT5B mutations in CD4+ large granular lymphocyte leukemia. Overall study results and limits: No patients shared main leukemic clonotypes, though around 24% appeared at low frequency elsewhere. 8/27 top patient clones versus 2/35 control clones were TRBV06-family.

A remark on this clone: Antigen specificity is unknown.

In the source study's methods: A productive frequency of 2.59 x 10-5 was the lowest detectable. TCRdb's copy holds only in-frame clones and misses some; the assay was immunoSEQ multiplex PCR. V, J and clone size derive from that table, while D and trimming were established from the DNA sequence. The sample carries 48,000 or so clones, roughly three quarters recorded once. Deletions cut 3 bases from V and 3 bases from J, with 8 bases between. The CDR3 consists of 14 residues. Looked up from germline, CDR1 is LNHDA and CDR2 is SQIVND (reference sequence). The chain combines TRBV19 with TRBJ2-2; D unresolved. This TCR derives from a human donor in good health. Sequenced input: CD4+ T cells from blood buffy coats. For the CDR3, the DNA is TGTGCCAGTAGTATCTTTCACGACACCGGGGAGCTGTTTTTT. Its translation: CASSIFHDTGELFF.